A single sample is the source of the 9 T cell receptor beta chains below, sequenced in a study of OX40 agonist ivuxolimab in advanced cancers. Measured with immunoSEQ multiplex PCR; TCRdb has only the in-frame clones, and not every one. The profile shows around 110,000 clones, less than 95% of them singletons. The sequences come from CD4+ or CD8+ T cells sorted from blood, collected in a trial of the OX40 agonist ivuxolimab. The receptors here all came from an adult with an advanced solid tumor such as melanoma, head and neck, liver or kidney cancer.

J is TRBJ2-1 and V is TRBV4-2; D perhaps matches TRBD1 (5 bases). From germline, CDR1 is LGHNA and CDR2 YNFKEQ. The CDR3 length is 13 residues. The V end was cut by 1 base, the J end by 8 bases, with 9 bases between. CDR3: CASSQGEGDEQFF. The DNA for the CDR3 is TGTGCCAGCAGCCAAGGAGAAGGGGATGAGCAGTTCTTC.

The J gene is TRBJ1-2, the V gene TRBV28; 9 positions agree with TRBD1. Germline V CDR1 and CDR2: MDHEN, SYDVKM. The CDR3 consists of 14 residues. V trimming: 8 bases; J trimming: 8 bases; junction bases outside the gene matches: 12. The CDR3 region is CASAVTGQGYGYTF. CDR3 DNA sequence: TGTGCCAGCGCCGTTACCGGACAGGGGTACGGCTACACCTTC.

The chain employs TRBV19 and TRBJ1-3; possibly TRBD1 for D (6 bases). The CDR3 extends over 16 amino acids. Trimming took off 5 bases at V and 0 bases at J, with 14 bases between the two ends. Germline-derived CDR1 and CDR2 are LNHDA and SQIVND (reference sequence). The CDR3 DNA follows: TGTGCCAGTAGTTTACAGGGCGTGATCTCTGGAAACACCATATATTTT. Its translation: CASSLQGVISGNTIYF.

The rearrangement uses TRBV10-3 and TRBJ1-3; D is undetermined. Between the trimmed V and J ends, which lost 11 bases and 0 bases, there was a span of 14 bases. The germline V gene encodes CDR1 ENHRY and CDR2 SYGVKD. The CDR3 extends over 14 amino acids. CDR3 bases: TGTGCCGTATCGGACGGACTCTCTGGAAACACCATATATTTT. Its protein product is CAVSDGLSGNTIYF.

The chain is built from TRBV2 and TRBJ2-2, with D perhaps matching TRBD1 (6 bases). Germline V gives CDR1 SNHLY, CDR2 FYNNEI. The CDR3 spans 15 residues. Trimming pared 5 bases from V and 0 bases from J, leaving 10 bases between. The CDR3 DNA follows: TGTGCCAGCAGTACGGACAGAGCGAACACCGGGGAGCTGTTTTTT. It encodes CASSTDRANTGELFF.

The chain combines TRBV5-1 with TRBJ2-1; 8 nucleotides line up with TRBD2. The J segment lost 0 bases and the V segment lost 2 bases, leaving 4 bases of the junction unmatched. Germline lookup yields CDR1 SGHRS and CDR2 YFSETQ. The CDR3 covers 16 residues. CDR3 nucleotides: TGCGCCAGCAGCTTCACTAGCGGTAGCTCCTACAATGAGCAGTTCTTC. Amino acid sequence: CASSFTSGSSYNEQFF.

The gene calls are TRBV7-2 and TRBJ2-7; 8 positions match TRBD2. Germline V lookup: CDR1 SGHTA, CDR2 FQGNSA. There are 16 residues in the CDR3. V lost 6 bases and J lost 5; bases outside the gene matches: 15. Here the CDR3 DNA reads TGTGCCAGCAGTCAGGGTGCCGGGACTAGAAGGAACGAGCAGTACTTC. It translates to CASSQGAGTRRNEQYF.

The chain carries TRBV11-2 and TRBJ2-7; 7 positions agree with TRBD1. Germline trimming cut 2 bases from V and 2 bases from J; bases unmatched to any gene: 3. The CDR3 consists of 14 residues. Germline CDR1 and CDR2: SGHAT and FQNNGV. The CDR3 region is CASSLNRGPYEQYF. CDR3 coding DNA: TGTGCCAGCAGCTTAAACAGGGGCCCCTACGAGCAGTACTTC.

The CDR3 nucleotides read TGTGCCAGCAGTGCGGGAGTGAATGAAAAACTGTTTTTT. Protein product: CASSAGVNEKLFF. This rearrangement joins TRBV6-4 to TRBJ1-4; D remains ambiguous. V was pared by 4 bases and J by 5 bases, with 8 bases between. The CDR3 runs to 13 residues. In germline, CDR1 is MRHNA, CDR2 SNTAGT.